Given below is one T cell receptor (beta chain) in context. V shed 4 bases and J 5 bases; nucleotides not matched to a gene: 11. The CDR3 consists of 15 residues. CDR1 is SGHRS and CDR2 is YFSETQ in the germline V gene. This entry belongs to a study of tumor-infiltrating lymphocytes in primary liver carcinoma. cDNA specific to TCR beta was made from 500 to 650 ng of total RNA, with a constant-region primer employed for priming. Three rounds of nested multiplex PCR with slightly modified ARM-PCR produced TCR beta libraries. The first two PCR rounds used TRBV1-TRBV30 forward primers with a C-beta reverse primer, roughly 10 cycles each. TCRdb passed the multiplex PCR reads through MiXCR, listing each CDR3 protein once. The sample shows hundreds of thousands of distinct CDR3 sequences, about three fifths of them seen only once. Extraction also yielded germline DNA, while blood RNA was obtained from unsorted whole blood. Donors were untreated and chronically infected with HBV.

The chain links TRBV5-1 to TRBJ1-1; TRBD1 matches at 7 bases. What was sequenced was peripheral blood. This TCR was recovered from a woman aged 25 to 39 with primary liver carcinoma and hepatitis B virus infection. The CDR3 coding sequence is TGCGCCAGCAGCAGCGGACAGGACGAAGGGACTGAAGCTTTCTTT. This gives the protein CASSSGQDEGTEAFF.